This T cell receptor beta chain emerged from a study of cytomegalovirus exposure and HLA in healthy donors. This clone turned up a few times. Trimming took off 2 bases at V and 4 bases at J, with 10 bases between the two ends. CDR1 is SGHDT and CDR2 is YYEEEE in the germline V gene. This CDR3 is built from 14 residues. The primer mix had 60 Vbeta and 13 Jbeta primers. Sequencing was performed with immunoSEQ multiplex PCR; in TCRdb, only in-frame clones are kept and a portion is missing. This sample has about 210,000 clones; about 76% occur once, and the top ten carry around 0.4%. The chain couples TRBV5-6 to TRBJ1-3; D may be TRBD1 (5 bases). The clonotype was recovered from a male donor in good health and CMV-seropositive. Material for sequencing was PBMCs. CDR3 loop: CASSLAGQGNTIYF. CDR3 DNA sequence: TGTGCCAGCAGCTTAGCAGGGCAAGGAAACACCATATATTTT.